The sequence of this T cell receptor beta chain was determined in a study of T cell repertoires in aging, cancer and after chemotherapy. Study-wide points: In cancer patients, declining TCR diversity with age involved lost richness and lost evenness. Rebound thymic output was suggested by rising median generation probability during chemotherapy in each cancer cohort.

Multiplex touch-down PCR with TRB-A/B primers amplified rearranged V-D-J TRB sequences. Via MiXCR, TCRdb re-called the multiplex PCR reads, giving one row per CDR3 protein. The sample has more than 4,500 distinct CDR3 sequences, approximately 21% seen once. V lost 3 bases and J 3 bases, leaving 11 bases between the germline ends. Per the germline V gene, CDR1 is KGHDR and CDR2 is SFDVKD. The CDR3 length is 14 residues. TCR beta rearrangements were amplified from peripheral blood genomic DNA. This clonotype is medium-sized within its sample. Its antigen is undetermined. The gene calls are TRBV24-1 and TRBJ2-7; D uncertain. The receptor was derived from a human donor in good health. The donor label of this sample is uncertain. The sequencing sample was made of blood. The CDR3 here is CATSDPGSNYEQYF. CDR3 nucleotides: TGTGCCACCAGTGATCCAGGATCCAACTACGAGCAGTACTTC.